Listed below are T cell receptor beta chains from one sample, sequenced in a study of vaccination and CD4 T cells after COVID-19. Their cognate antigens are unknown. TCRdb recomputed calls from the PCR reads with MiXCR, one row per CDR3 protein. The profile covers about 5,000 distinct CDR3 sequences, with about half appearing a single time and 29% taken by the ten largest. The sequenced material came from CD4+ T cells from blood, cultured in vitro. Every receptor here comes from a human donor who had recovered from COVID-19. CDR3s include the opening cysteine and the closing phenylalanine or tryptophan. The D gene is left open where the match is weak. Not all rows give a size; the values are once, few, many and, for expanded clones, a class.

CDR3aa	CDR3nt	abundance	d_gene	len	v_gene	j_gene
CASSLIASMDSPLHF	TGTGCCAGCAGCTTAATCGCAAGTATGGATTCACCCCTCCACTTT	few	.	15	TRBV7-3	TRBJ1-6
CASSQDRGYYGYTF	TGTGCCAGCTCACAGGACAGGGGGTACTATGGCTACACCTTC	.	TRBD1	14	TRBV18	TRBJ1-2
CASSRGQEQETQYF	TGTGCCAGCTCACGTGGGCAGGAGCAAGAGACCCAGTACTTC	.	.	14	TRBV18	TRBJ2-5
CASSQETRVYYGYTF	TGCGCCAGCAGCCAAGAGACAAGGGTTTACTATGGCTACACCTTC	few	.	15	TRBV4-3	TRBJ1-2
CASSRGLDWGYNEQFF	TGTGCCAGCAGTCGCGGACTAGACTGGGGCTACAATGAGCAGTTCTTC	.	TRBD2	16	TRBV7-3	TRBJ2-1
CSARVGEGEKLFF	TGCAGTGCTAGGGTGGGGGAGGGGGAAAAACTGTTTTTT	.	.	13	TRBV20-1	TRBJ1-4
CASRQRGNSEKLFF	TGTGCCAGTAGGCAACGTGGCAATTCGGAAAAACTGTTTTTT	once	.	14	TRBV19	TRBJ1-4
CANMSPGGLFNEQFF	TGTGCCAACATGAGTCCAGGGGGCTTGTTTAATGAGCAGTTCTTC	.	TRBD1	15	TRBV6-4	TRBJ2-1
CASSLARGQLSYEQYF	TGTGCCAGCAGCTTGGCTAGGGGACAGCTTTCCTACGAGCAGTACTTC	.	TRBD1	16	TRBV5-4	TRBJ2-7
CSASRQPGGETQYF	TGCAGTGCTAGCCGGCAGCCTGGGGGGGAGACCCAGTACTTC	.	.	14	TRBV20-1	TRBJ2-5
CASSVSSGGIRNTGELFF	TGTGCCAGCAGCGTATCTAGCGGGGGTATTCGTAACACCGGGGAGCTGTTTTTT	few	TRBD2	18	TRBV9	TRBJ2-2
CASSIGDSYNEQFF	TGTGCCAGTAGTATCGGGGATTCCTACAATGAGCAGTTCTTC	few	.	14	TRBV19	TRBJ2-1
CATGAGAINYGYTF	TGTGCCACCGGCGCAGGGGCGATTAACTATGGCTACACCTTC	.	.	14	TRBV10-3	TRBJ1-2
CSATPLGHLGREQYF	TGCAGTGCTACCCCCCTGGGACACCTCGGGAGGGAGCAGTACTTC	.	.	15	TRBV20-1	TRBJ2-7
CASSLPSGGGTEAFF	TGTGCCAGCAGTTTACCGTCAGGGGGCGGCACTGAAGCTTTCTTT	.	TRBD1	15	TRBV27	TRBJ1-1
CSASGNQETQYF	TGCAGCGCCAGCGGGAACCAAGAGACCCAGTACTTC	.	TRBD2	12	TRBV20-1	TRBJ2-5
CSARDRQSYGYTF	TGCAGTGCTAGAGACCGACAGTCGTATGGCTACACCTTC	.	.	13	TRBV20-1	TRBJ1-2
CASSLVQDTQYF	TGTGCCAGCAGCTTGGTTCAAGATACGCAGTATTTT	.	.	12	TRBV7-9	TRBJ2-3
CSARDQGTDTQYF	TGCAGTGCTAGAGATCAGGGGACAGATACGCAGTATTTT	.	.	13	TRBV20-1	TRBJ2-3
CSARLGGFRSTEAFF	TGCAGTGCTAGACTGGGGGGGTTTAGGAGCACTGAAGCTTTCTTT	.	.	15	TRBV20-1	TRBJ1-1
CASSSYSSGANVLTF	TGTGCCAGCAGCTCCTACTCCTCTGGGGCCAACGTCCTGACTTTC	.	.	15	TRBV11-2	TRBJ2-6
CSVRTEARKAFF	TGCAGCGTAAGGACAGAGGCTCGGAAAGCTTTCTTT	.	.	12	TRBV29-1	TRBJ1-1
CASSLFRGRSETQYF	TGTGCCAGCAGCTTGTTTAGGGGGCGGTCAGAGACCCAGTACTTC	few	TRBD1	15	TRBV7-3	TRBJ2-5
CASTAPRQGALGRDTQYF	TGTGCCAGCACTGCCCCGAGACAGGGGGCGCTGGGTCGTGATACGCAGTATTTT	.	TRBD1	18	TRBV7-2	TRBJ2-3
CSARTGGNEKLFF	TGCAGTGCAAGGACAGGGGGGAATGAAAAACTGTTTTTT	few	TRBD1	13	TRBV20-1	TRBJ1-4
CAWSVQGGAAGELFF	TGTGCCTGGAGTGTACAGGGGGGGGCCGCCGGGGAGCTGTTTTTT	.	.	15	TRBV30	TRBJ2-2
CASKGPASPNF	TGTGCCAGTAAAGGACCGGCCTCGCCCAACTTC	.	.	11	TRBV19	TRBJ1-2
CASSQDPGSGSYEQYF	TGCGCCAGCAGCCAAGATCCCGGGTCTGGCTCCTACGAGCAGTACTTC	medium-sized	.	16	TRBV4-1	TRBJ2-7
CASSFRRQGSSYEQYF	TGTGCCAGCAGCTTCCGCAGACAGGGTAGCTCCTACGAGCAGTACTTC	.	.	16	TRBV12-1	TRBJ2-7
CASSPRQQGAVWANEQYF	TGTGCCAGCTCACCACGGCAGCAGGGGGCTGTTTGGGCCAACGAGCAGTACTTC	medium-sized	TRBD1	18	TRBV18	TRBJ2-7
CASSPHTGGTGLNEQYF	TGTGCCAGCAGCCCTCATACAGGGGGAACGGGATTGAACGAGCAGTACTTC	once	TRBD1	17	TRBV11-1	TRBJ2-7
CASSYSINSMNTEAFF	TGTGCCAGCAGTTACTCGATAAACAGCATGAACACTGAAGCTTTCTTT	.	.	16	TRBV6-5	TRBJ1-1